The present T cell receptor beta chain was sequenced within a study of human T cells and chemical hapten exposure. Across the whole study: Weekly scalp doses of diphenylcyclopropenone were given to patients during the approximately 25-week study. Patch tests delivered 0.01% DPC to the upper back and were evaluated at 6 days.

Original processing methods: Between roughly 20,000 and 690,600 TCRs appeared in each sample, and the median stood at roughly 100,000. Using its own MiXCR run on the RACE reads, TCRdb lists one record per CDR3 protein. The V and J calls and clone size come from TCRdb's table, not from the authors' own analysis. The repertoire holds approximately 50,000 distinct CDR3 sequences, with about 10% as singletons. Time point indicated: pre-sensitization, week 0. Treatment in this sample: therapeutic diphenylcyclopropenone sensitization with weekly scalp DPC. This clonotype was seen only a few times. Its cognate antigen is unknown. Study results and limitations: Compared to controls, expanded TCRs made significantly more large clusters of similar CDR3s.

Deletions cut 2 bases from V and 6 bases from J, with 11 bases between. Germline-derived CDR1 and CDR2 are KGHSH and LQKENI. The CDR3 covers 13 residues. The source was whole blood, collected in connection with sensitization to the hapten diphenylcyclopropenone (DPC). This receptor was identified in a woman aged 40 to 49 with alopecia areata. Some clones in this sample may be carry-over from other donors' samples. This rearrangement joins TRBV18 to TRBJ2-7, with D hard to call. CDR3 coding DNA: TGTGCCAGCTCACCAAAAGCTAGTCTCGAGCAGTACTTC. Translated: CASSPKASLEQYF.